This paragraph reports one T cell receptor beta chain. These data are taken from a study of tumour-infiltrating T cells in Burkitt lymphoma. Study-level background: Productive clonality predicted overall and progression-free survival.

Sequenced by immunoSEQ multiplex PCR; TCRdb stores in-frame clones only, minus some. The sample lists about 1,800 clones, 18% occurring once. The CDR3 has 14 residues. Deletions cut 3 bases from V and 3 bases from J, with 11 bases between. Germline assignment: CDR1 MNHNS and CDR2 SASEGT. This clonotype was sampled from a human donor with diffuse large B-cell lymphoma. This chain connects TRBV6-1 to TRBJ1-1; D not resolved. Sequencing used tumor tissue. CDR3 sequence reads: CASSDGVFHTEAFF. The CDR3 nucleotides are TGTGCCAGCAGTGACGGGGTCTTTCACACTGAAGCTTTCTTT.